This T cell receptor beta chain was recovered during a study of T cell clusters in autoimmune cytopenias. Looking at the study overall: TRB sequencing had a median approximately 50,000 reads and 2,000 to 3,000 distinct clonotypes per sample. Study outcomes and limitations: The cluster-lack signature was not seen for secondary cytopenia versus chronic lymphocytic leukemia.

About 37,500 genome equivalents of blood DNA were amplified for TRB. Regarding this clonotype: Its antigen is currently unknown.

TRB rearrangements were amplified by touch-down multiplex PCR with mixed TRB-A/B primers. TCRdb processed the multiplex PCR reads again and assigns one entry to each CDR3 protein, with no DNA. The table lists approximately 8,000 distinct CDR3 sequences. The germline CDR1 and CDR2 sequences are ENHRY and SYGVKD. The CDR3 runs to 13 residues. This rearrangement joins TRBV10-3 to TRBJ2-5; the TCRdb D gene call, TRBD2, has no DNA to confirm it. This TCR derives from a human donor with an autoimmune cytopenia or autoimmune hepatitis (not recorded which). The source material was peripheral blood. The CDR3 sequence: CAISVGLSETQYF.